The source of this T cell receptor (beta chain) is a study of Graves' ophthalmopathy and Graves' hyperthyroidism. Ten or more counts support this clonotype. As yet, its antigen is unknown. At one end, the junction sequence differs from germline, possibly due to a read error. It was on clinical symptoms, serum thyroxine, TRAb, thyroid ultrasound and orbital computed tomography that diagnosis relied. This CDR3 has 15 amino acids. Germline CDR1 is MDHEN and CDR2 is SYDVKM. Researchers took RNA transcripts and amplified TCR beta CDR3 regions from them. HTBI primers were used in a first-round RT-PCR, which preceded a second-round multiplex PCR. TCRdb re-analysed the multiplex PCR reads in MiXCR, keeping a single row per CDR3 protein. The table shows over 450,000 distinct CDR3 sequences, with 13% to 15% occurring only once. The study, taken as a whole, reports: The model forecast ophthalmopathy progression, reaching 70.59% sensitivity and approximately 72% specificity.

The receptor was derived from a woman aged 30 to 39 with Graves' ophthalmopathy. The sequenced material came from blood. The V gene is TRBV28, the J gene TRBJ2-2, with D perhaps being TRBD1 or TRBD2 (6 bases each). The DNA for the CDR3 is TGTGCCAGCAGTTTGCCGGGGGCGAACACCAGGGAGCTGTTTTTT. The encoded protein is CASSLPGANTRELFF. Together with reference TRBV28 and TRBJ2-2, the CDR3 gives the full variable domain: DVKVTQSSRYLVKRTGEKVFLECVQDMDHENMFWYRQDPGLGLRLIYFSYDVKMKEKGDIPEGYSVSREKKERFSLILESASTNQTSMYLCASSLPGANTRELFFGEGSRLTVL.